This TCR beta chain was profiled in a study of blood T cell repertoires in COVID-19. In the study overall: The origin of the acute and convalescent COVID-19 samples was the United States, Italy and Spain. T cells, B-cell-depleted T cells, or PBMCs provided the cDNA or gDNA that served as material.

As originally analysed: Cell counts per sample came from amplifying reference gene primers. This table comes from immunoSEQ multiplex PCR, and its TCRdb copy is limited to in-frame clones, with some not included. V and J calls and clone size follow that table, whereas D and trimming were derived from the DNA. The data hold about 280,000 clones, with approximately 85% observed a single time. Sequenced material: peripheral blood. The source of this sequence is a woman in her 70s with acute or convalescent COVID-19.

The CDR3 sequence: CASSLNGGIEAFF. The CDR3 coding sequence is TGCGCCAGCAGCTTGAATGGGGGGATCGAAGCTTTCTTT. The genes are TRBV5-1 and TRBJ1-1; TRBD1 is a possible D gene (5 bases). The V gene's germline CDR1 is SGHRS and CDR2 YFSETQ. V shed 1 base and J shed 8 bases, with 12 bases lying between them. The CDR3 is 13 amino acids. Filled out from reference TRBV5-1 and TRBJ1-1, the complete variable domain reads KAGVTQTPRYLIKTRGQQVTLSCSPISGHRSVSWYQQTPGQGLQFLFEYFSETQRNKGNFPGRFSGRQFSNSRSEMNVSTLELGDSALYLCASSLNGGIEAFFGQGTRLTVV.